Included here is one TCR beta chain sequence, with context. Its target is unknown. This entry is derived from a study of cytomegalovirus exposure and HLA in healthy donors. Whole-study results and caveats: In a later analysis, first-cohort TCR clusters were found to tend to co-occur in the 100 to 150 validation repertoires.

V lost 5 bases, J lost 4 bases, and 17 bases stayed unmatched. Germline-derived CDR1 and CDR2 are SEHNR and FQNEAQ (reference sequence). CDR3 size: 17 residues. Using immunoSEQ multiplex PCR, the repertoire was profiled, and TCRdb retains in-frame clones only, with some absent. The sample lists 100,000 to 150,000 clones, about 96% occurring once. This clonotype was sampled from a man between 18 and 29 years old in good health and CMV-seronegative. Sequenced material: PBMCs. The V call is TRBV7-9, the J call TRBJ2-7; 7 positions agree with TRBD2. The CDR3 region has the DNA TGTGCCAGCAGCCCCACGGGGCGATGGAGCGGGATATACGAGCAGTACTTC. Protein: CASSPTGRWSGIYEQYF. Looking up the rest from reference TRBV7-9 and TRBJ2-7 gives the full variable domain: DTGVSQNPRHKITKRGQNVTFRCDPISEHNRLYWYRQTLGQGPEFLTYFQNEAQLEKSRLLSDRFSAERPKGSFSTLEIQRTEQGDSAMYLCASSPTGRWSGIYEQYFGPGTRLTVT.